This T cell receptor (beta chain) was sequenced for a study of blood T cell repertoires in COVID-19. Study at large: Whether acute or convalescent, the COVID-19 samples came from the United States, Italy and Spain. Sample material is recorded as cDNA or gDNA derived from T cells, B-cell-depleted T cells, or PBMCs.

The CDR3 spans 13 residues. Germline-derived CDR1 and CDR2 are SGHTA and FQGNSA. V lost 5 bases, J lost 4 bases, and 9 bases lay in between. Original processing notes: Reference gene primers were amplified, and this amplification served to estimate nucleated cell counts. Assay: immunoSEQ multiplex PCR; the TCRdb copy retains only in-frame clones and omits some. That table is the source of V, J and clone size, and D and trimming were worked out from the DNA. The data show approximately 80,000 clones, about 90% seen once. The clonotype comes from a woman between 45 and 60 years old in a cohort sampled during active COVID-19. The chain employs TRBV7-2 and TRBJ1-5; maybe TRBD1 (6 bases). Sequences were obtained from peripheral blood. The CDR3 coding sequence is TGTGCCAGCAGCCAGGACAGAAATCAGCCCCAGCATTTT. Translation: CASSQDRNQPQHF.